The rows below give T cell receptor beta chains drawn from one sample of a study of T cell responses to AZD1222 COVID-19 vaccine. Sequenced by immunoSEQ multiplex PCR; TCRdb stores in-frame clones only, minus some. The data hold around 97,000 clones, with 91% observed a single time. Sample: peripheral blood, taken on day 0 of AZD1222 vaccination. Source of these receptors: an adult in good health. The CDR3 runs from the conserved cysteine through the conserved F or W. The D gene is left open where the match is weak. Clone size, where shown, is once, few, many, or a class for clones that have expanded.

cdr3_length | clone_size | j_call | d_call | v_call | cdr3_aa | cdr3_nt
18 | . | TRBJ1-5 | . | TRBV4-2 | CASSSTGHLRQGNQPQHF | TGTGCCAGCAGCTCGACGGGACACCTAAGACAGGGCAATCAGCCCCAGCATTTT
13 | . | TRBJ1-3 | . | TRBV5-1 | CASSVYSGNTIYF | TGCGCCAGCAGCGTTTACTCTGGAAACACCATATATTTT
12 | . | TRBJ2-7 | TRBD1 | TRBV7-9 | CASSFTGDEQYF | TGTGCCAGCAGTTTTACAGGGGACGAGCAGTACTTC
15 | . | TRBJ2-7 | . | TRBV28 | CASSLLVSGKYEQYF | TGTGCCAGCAGTTTATTGGTTAGCGGCAAATACGAGCAGTACTTC
18 | . | TRBJ1-5 | . | TRBV30 | CAWSASPVDGYSNQPQHF | TGTGCCTGGAGTGCTTCCCCTGTGGACGGATATAGCAATCAGCCCCAGCATTTT
13 | . | TRBJ2-7 | . | TRBV7-2 | CASSLAESYEQYF | TGTGCCAGCAGCTTGGCGGAGTCCTACGAGCAGTACTTC
13 | . | TRBJ1-2 | . | TRBV10-3 | CAISGQSWAGYTF | TGTGCCATCAGCGGACAGTCCTGGGCTGGCTACACCTTC
13 | . | TRBJ1-1 | TRBD1 | TRBV6-5 | CASSSTGATEAFF | TGTGCCAGCAGTTCGACAGGGGCCACTGAAGCTTTCTTT
12 | once | TRBJ1-1 | . | TRBV5-4 | CASSSGVAEAFF | TGTGCCAGCAGCTCCGGGGTGGCTGAAGCTTTCTTT
10 | . | TRBJ1-1 | . | TRBV29-1 | CSVMDKEAFF | TGCAGCGTTATGGACAAAGAAGCTTTCTTT
14 | few | TRBJ2-7 | TRBD1 | TRBV5-8 | CASVTGTGVREQYF | TGTGCCAGCGTAACCGGGACAGGGGTTCGCGAGCAGTACTTC
14 | . | TRBJ2-3 | . | TRBV18 | CASSPGASTDTQYF | TGTGCCAGCTCACCCGGAGCGAGCACAGATACGCAGTATTTT
15 | . | TRBJ2-1 | . | TRBV6-2/TRBV6-3 | CASSSGGGSYNEQFF | TGTGCCAGCAGCTCCGGCGGAGGCTCCTACAATGAGCAGTTCTTC
15 | . | TRBJ1-2 | . | TRBV2 | CASSESSGDNYGYTF | TGTGCCAGCAGTGAATCCTCCGGGGATAACTATGGCTACACCTTC
12 | . | TRBJ1-1 | . | TRBV29-1 | CSVGAQGDRAFF | TGCAGCGTTGGAGCGCAGGGTGATCGAGCTTTCTTT
14 | few | TRBJ2-7 | TRBD1 | TRBV18 | CASSTWTGGDEQYF | TGTGCCAGCTCAACTTGGACAGGGGGCGACGAGCAGTACTTC
12 | . | TRBJ1-2 | . | TRBV6-6 | CASSSGTGGYTF | TGTGCCAGCAGTTCCGGGACGGGGGGCTACACCTTC